This T cell receptor (beta chain) was captured by sequencing in a study of OX40 agonist ivuxolimab in advanced cancers. Across the study: Prior anti-PD-1, anti-PD-L1 or anti-CTLA-4 therapy was allowed; around 43% had some. Study findings and constraints: Relative to CD4+, CD8+ T cells held more expanded clones on average.

This table comes from immunoSEQ multiplex PCR, and its TCRdb copy is limited to in-frame clones, with some not included. The table records tens of thousands of clones, around 83% of them present only once. CDR3 size: 17 residues. Germline loops: CDR1 SEHNR, CDR2 FQNEAQ (reference sequence). Trimming took 1 base from V and 0 from J, leaving 14 bases between them. As regards this clone: The antigen is unknown.

This clonotype was obtained from an adult with an advanced solid tumor such as melanoma, head and neck, liver or kidney cancer. This sequence joins TRBV7-9 and TRBJ2-3, with D tentatively TRBD1 (6 bases). The material was CD4+ or CD8+ T cells sorted from blood, obtained in a trial of the OX40 agonist ivuxolimab. The CDR3 DNA reads as TGTGCCAGCAGCTTAGAGGCAGGGGCATCTAGCACAGATACGCAGTATTTT. Encoded protein: CASSLEAGASSTDTQYF.